This T cell receptor beta chain was sequenced during a study of cytomegalovirus exposure and HLA in healthy donors. The PCR had 60 Vbeta and 13 Jbeta primers. Sequencing was performed with immunoSEQ multiplex PCR; in TCRdb, only in-frame clones are kept and a portion is missing. Of roughly 73,000 clones in the sample, approximately 80% were seen once. The CDR3 sequence is 14 residues long. Germline V gene lookup returns CDR1 SGDLS and CDR2 YYNGEE. V shed 2 bases and J shed 2 bases, with 11 bases lying between them. The clonotype comes from a man aged 40-50 years in good health and CMV-seronegative. Input material: PBMCs. The chain employs TRBV9 and TRBJ2-7; D may be TRBD1 (5 bases). CDR3: CASSVTDIAYEQYF. For the CDR3, the DNA is TGTGCCAGCAGCGTCACGGACATTGCCTACGAGCAGTACTTC.